This paragraph reports one T cell receptor (beta chain). Its specificity is not known. This record comes from a study of human T cells and chemical hapten exposure. Study-wide points: The study found that DPC sensitization did not change TCRs above 1 in 1000 frequency. PT1 expanded TCR counts and patch test score were linked, and their correlation was positive.

For the library, individual cDNA molecules each received unique molecular identifiers. TCRdb reprocessed the RACE reads with MiXCR, giving one entry per CDR3 protein. The sample holds roughly 100,000 distinct CDR3 sequences, under 35% seen once. Time point of the sample: patch test 3, about 24 weeks after DPC sensitization. The treatment: therapeutic diphenylcyclopropenone sensitization with weekly scalp DPC. Researchers sampled blood before each patch test went on. The V gene lost 8 bases and the J gene lost 3 bases, with 13 bases spanning the gap. Germline lookup yields CDR1 MNHEY and CDR2 SVGAGI. The CDR3 sequence is 13 residues long.

This clonotype originated in a man aged 35 to 55 with alopecia areata. Some clones in this sample may be carry-over from other donors' samples. Source: whole blood, taken in connection with sensitization to the hapten diphenylcyclopropenone (DPC). The rearrangement uses TRBV6-5 and TRBJ1-1; weak D call: TRBD1 (6 bases). CDR3 amino acids: CASHQGTYTEAFF. The DNA for the CDR3 is TGTGCCAGCCATCAGGGGACCTACACTGAAGCTTTCTTT.